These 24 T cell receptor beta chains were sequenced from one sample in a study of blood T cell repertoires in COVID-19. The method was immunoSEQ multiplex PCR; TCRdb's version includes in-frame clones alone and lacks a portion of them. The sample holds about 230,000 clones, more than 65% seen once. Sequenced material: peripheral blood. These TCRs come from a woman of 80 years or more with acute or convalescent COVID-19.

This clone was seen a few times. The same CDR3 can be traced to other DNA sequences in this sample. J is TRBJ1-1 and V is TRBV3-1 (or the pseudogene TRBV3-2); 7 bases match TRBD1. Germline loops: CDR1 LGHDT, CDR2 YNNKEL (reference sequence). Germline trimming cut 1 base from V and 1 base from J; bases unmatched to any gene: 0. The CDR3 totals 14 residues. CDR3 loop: CASSQGTGNTEAFF. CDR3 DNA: TGTGCCAGCAGCCAAGGGACAGGGAACACTGAAGCTTTCTTT.

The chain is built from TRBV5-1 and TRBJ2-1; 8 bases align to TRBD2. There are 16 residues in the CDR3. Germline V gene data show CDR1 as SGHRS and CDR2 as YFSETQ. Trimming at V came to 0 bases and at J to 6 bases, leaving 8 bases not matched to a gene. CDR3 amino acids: CASSLVAGGGFNEQFF. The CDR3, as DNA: TGCGCCAGCAGCTTGGTGGCGGGAGGCGGGTTCAATGAGCAGTTCTTC.

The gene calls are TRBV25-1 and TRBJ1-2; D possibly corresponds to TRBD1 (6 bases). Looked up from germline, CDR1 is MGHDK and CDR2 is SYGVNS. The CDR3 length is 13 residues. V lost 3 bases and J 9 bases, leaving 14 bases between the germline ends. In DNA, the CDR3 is TGTGCCAGCAGTGATCTGGTTGGGGGCCGCTACACCTTC. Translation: CASSDLVGGRYTF.

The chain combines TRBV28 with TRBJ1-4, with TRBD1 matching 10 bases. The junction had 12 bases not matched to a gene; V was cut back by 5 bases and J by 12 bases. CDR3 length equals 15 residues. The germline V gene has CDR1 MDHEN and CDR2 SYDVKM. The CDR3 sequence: CASSGRDRGRLELFF. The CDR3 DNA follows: TGTGCCAGCAGTGGACGGGACAGGGGTCGCCTGGAACTGTTTTTT.

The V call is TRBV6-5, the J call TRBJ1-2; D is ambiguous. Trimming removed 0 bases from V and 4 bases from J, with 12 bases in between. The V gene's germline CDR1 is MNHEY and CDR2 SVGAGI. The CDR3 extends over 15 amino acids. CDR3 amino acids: CASSYSSRHSYGYTF. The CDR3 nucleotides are TGTGCCAGCAGTTACTCGTCGAGGCACTCCTATGGCTACACCTTC.

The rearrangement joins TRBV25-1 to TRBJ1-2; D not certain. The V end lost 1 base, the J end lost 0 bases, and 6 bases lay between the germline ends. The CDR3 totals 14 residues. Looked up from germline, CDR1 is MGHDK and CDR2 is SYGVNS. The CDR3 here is CASSELAANYGYTF. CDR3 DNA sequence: TGTGCCAGCAGTGAATTGGCAGCTAACTATGGCTACACCTTC.

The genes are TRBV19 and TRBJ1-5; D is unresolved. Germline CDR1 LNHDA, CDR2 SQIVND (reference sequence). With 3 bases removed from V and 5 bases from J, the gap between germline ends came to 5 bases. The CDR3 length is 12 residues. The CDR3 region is CASSILYQPQHF. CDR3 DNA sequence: TGTGCCAGTAGTATCCTATATCAGCCCCAGCATTTT.

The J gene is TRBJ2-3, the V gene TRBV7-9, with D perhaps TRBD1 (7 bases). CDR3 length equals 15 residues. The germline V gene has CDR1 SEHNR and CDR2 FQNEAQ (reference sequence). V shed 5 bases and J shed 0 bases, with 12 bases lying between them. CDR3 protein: CASSPTGTSTDTQYF. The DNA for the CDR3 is TGTGCCAGCAGCCCGACAGGGACTAGCACAGATACGCAGTATTTT. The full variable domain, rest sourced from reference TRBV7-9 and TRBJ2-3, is DTGVSQNPRHKITKRGQNVTFRCDPISEHNRLYWYRQTLGQGPEFLTYFQNEAQLEKSRLLSDRFSAERPKGSFSTLEIQRTEQGDSAMYLCASSPTGTSTDTQYFGPGTRLTVL.

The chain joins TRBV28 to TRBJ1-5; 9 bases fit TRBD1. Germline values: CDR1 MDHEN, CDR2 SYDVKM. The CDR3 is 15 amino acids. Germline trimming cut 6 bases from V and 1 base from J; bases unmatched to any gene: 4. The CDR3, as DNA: TGTGCCAGCAGCCCGGGACAGGGAAGCAATCAGCCCCAGCATTTT. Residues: CASSPGQGSNQPQHF. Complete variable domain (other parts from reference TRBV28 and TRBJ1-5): DVKVTQSSRYLVKRTGEKVFLECVQDMDHENMFWYRQDPGLGLRLIYFSYDVKMKEKGDIPEGYSVSREKKERFSLILESASTNQTSMYLCASSPGQGSNQPQHFGDGTRLSIL.

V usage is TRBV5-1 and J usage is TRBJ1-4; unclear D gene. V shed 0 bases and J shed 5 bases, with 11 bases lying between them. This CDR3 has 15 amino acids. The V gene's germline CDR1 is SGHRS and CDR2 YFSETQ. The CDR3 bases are TGCGCCAGCAGCTTGGGCCAGACTTCGAATGAAAAACTGTTTTTT. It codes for CASSLGQTSNEKLFF.

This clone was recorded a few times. The CDR3 loop is CASSLAQARDSPLHF. The CDR3, as DNA: TGCGCCAGCAGCTTGGCACAGGCCCGGGATTCACCCCTCCACTTT. The chain recombines TRBV5-1 with TRBJ1-6, with D possibly being TRBD1 (5 bases). V was cut by 0 bases and J by 8 bases, with 12 bases left in between. The CDR3 covers 15 residues. Germline values: CDR1 SGHRS, CDR2 YFSETQ.

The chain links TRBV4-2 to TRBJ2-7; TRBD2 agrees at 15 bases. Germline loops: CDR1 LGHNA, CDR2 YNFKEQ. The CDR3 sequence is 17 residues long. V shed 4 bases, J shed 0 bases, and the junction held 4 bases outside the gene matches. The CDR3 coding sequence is TGTGCCAGCAGCCCTGGACTAGCGGGGGGGGCCTCCTACGAGCAGTACTTC. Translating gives CASSPGLAGGASYEQYF.

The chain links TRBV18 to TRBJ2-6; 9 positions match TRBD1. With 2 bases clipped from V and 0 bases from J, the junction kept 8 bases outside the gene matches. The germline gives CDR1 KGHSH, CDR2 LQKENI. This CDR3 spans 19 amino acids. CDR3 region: CASSPFRDRVLSGANVLTF. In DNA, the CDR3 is TGTGCCAGCTCACCATTCCGGGACAGGGTCCTCTCTGGGGCCAACGTCCTGACTTTC.

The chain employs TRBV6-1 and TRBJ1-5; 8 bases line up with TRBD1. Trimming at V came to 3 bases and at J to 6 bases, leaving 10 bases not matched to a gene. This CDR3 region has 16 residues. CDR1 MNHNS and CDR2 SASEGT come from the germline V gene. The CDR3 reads CASSDLPTGVGQPQHF. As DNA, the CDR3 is TGTGCCAGCAGTGACCTTCCGACAGGGGTGGGTCAGCCCCAGCATTTT.

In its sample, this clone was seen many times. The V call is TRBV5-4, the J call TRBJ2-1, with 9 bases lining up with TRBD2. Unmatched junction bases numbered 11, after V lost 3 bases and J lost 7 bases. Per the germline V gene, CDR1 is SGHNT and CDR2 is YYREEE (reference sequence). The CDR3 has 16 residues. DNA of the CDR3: TGTGCCAGCAGCTCCAACCTAGCGGGGCTAGGGAATGAGCAGTTCTTC. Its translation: CASSSNLAGLGNEQFF. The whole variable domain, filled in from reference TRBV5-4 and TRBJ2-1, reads ETGVTQSPTHLIKTRGQQVTLRCSSQSGHNTVSWYQQALGQGPQFIFQYYREEENGRGNFPPRFSGLQFPNYSSELNVNALELDDSALYLCASSSNLAGLGNEQFFGPGTRLTVL.

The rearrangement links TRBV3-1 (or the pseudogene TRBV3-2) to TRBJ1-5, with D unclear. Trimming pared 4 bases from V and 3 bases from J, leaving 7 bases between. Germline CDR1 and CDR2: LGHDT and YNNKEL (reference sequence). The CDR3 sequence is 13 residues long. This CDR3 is CASSRATNQPQHF. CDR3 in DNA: TGTGCCAGCAGCCGGGCAACCAATCAGCCCCAGCATTTT.

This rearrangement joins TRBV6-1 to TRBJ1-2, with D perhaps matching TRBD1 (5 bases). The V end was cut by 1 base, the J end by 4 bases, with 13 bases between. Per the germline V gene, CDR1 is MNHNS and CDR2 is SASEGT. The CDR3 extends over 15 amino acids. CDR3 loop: CASSEGGRGFYGYTF. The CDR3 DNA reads TGTGCCAGCAGTGAAGGGGGGAGGGGTTTCTATGGCTACACCTTC.

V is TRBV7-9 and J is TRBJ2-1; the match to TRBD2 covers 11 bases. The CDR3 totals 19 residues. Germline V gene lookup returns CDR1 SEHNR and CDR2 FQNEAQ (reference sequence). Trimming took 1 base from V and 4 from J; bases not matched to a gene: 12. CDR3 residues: CASSLVQGLGLAVYNEQFF. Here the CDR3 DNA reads TGTGCCAGCAGCTTAGTTCAAGGTTTGGGACTAGCGGTTTACAATGAGCAGTTCTTC.

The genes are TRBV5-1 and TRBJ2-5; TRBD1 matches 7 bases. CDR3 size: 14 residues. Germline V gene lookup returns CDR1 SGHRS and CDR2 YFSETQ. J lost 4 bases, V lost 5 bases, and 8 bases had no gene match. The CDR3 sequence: CASRRTGNSETQYF. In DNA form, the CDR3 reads TGCGCCAGCAGGCGGACAGGCAACTCAGAGACCCAGTACTTC.

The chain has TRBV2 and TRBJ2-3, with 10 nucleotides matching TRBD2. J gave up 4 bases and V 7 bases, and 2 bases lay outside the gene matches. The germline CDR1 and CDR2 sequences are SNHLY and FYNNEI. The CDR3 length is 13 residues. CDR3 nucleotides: TGTGCCAGCACTAGCGGGAGCGCAGATACGCAGTATTTT. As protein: CASTSGSADTQYF. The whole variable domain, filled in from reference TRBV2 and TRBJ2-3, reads EPEVTQTPSHQVTQMGQEVILRCVPISNHLYFYWYRQILGQKVEFLVSFYNNEISEKSEIFDDQFSVERPDGSNFTLKIRSTKLEDSAMYFCASTSGSADTQYFGPGTRLTVL.

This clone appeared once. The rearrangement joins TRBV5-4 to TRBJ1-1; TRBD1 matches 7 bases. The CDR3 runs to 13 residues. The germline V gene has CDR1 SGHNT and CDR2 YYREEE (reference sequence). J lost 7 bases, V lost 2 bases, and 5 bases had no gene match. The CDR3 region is CASSLDRAGEAFF. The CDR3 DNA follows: TGTGCCAGCAGCTTAGACAGGGCAGGTGAAGCTTTCTTT.

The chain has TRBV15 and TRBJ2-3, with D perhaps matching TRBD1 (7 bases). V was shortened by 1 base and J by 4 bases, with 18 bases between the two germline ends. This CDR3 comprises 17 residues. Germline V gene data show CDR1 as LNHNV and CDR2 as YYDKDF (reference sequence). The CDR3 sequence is CATSRVGGGSSADTQYF. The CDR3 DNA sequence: TGTGCCACCAGCAGAGTAGGAGGGGGCTCTTCTGCAGATACGCAGTATTTT.

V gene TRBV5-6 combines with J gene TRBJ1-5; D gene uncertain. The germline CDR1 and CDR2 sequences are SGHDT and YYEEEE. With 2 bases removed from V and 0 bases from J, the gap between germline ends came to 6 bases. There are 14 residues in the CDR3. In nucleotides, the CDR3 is TGTGCCAGCAGCTTACGGGTTAGCAATCAGCCCCAGCATTTT. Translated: CASSLRVSNQPQHF.

Here the CDR3 reads CASSLASGILGSSYEQYF. The CDR3, as DNA: TGTGCCAGCAGCTTGGCTAGCGGGATATTGGGGAGCTCCTACGAGCAGTACTTC. The chain joins TRBV5-4 to TRBJ2-7; 9 bases are shared with TRBD2. The CDR3 extends over 18 amino acids. The V segment lost 0 bases and the J segment 0 bases; nucleotides outside the gene matches: 10. Germline V gene lookup returns CDR1 SGHNT and CDR2 YYREEE (reference sequence).